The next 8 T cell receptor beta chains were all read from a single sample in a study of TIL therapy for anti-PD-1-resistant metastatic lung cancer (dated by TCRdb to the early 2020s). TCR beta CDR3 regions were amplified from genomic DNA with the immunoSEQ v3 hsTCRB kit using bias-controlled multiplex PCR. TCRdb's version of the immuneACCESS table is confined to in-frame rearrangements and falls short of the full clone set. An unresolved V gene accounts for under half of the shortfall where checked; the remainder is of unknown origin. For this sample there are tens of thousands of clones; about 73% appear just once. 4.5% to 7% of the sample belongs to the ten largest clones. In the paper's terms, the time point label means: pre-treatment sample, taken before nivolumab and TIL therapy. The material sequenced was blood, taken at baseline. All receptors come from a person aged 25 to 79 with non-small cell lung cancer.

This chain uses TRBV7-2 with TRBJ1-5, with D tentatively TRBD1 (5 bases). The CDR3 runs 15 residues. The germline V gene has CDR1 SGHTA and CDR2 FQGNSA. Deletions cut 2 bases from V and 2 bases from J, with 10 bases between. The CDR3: CASSLSRGRNQPQHF. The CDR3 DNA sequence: TGTGCCAGCAGCTTATCACGGGGCCGCAATCAGCCCCAGCATTTT.

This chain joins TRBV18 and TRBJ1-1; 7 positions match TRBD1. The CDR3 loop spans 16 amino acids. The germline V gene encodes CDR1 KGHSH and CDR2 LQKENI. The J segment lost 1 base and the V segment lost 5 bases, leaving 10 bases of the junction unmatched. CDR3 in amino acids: CASSSISGGQNTEAFF. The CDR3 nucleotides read TGTGCCAGCTCATCAATATCAGGGGGTCAGAACACTGAAGCTTTCTTT.

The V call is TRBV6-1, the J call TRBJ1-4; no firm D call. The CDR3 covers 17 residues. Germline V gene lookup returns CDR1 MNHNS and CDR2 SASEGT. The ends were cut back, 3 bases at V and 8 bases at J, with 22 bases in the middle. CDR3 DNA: TGTGCCAGCAGTGACCCCCAGCGGGGAGGGTGGTCGGAAAAACTGTTTTTT. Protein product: CASSDPQRGGWSEKLFF.

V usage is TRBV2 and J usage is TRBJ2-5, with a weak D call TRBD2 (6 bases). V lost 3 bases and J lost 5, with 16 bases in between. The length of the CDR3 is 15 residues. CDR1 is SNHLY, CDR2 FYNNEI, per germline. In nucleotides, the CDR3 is TGTGCCAGCAGTGAGGGACTCCCCCGAGGGGAGACCCAGTACTTC. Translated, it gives CASSEGLPRGETQYF. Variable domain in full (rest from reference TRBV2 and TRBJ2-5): EPEVTQTPSHQVTQMGQEVILRCVPISNHLYFYWYRQILGQKVEFLVSFYNNEISEKSEIFDDQFSVERPDGSNFTLKIRSTKLEDSAMYFCASSEGLPRGETQYFGPGTRLLVL.

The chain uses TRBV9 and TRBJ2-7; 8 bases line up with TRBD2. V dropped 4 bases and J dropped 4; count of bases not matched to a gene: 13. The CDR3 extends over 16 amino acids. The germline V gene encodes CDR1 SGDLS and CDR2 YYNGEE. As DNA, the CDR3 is TGTGCCAGCAGCCCGGTGCCCCGGGGGGGCCTATACGAGCAGTACTTC. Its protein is CASSPVPRGGLYEQYF.

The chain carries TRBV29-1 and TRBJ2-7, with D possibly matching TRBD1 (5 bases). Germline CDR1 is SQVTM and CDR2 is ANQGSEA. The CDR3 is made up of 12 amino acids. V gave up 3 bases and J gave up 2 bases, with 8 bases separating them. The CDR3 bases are TGCAGCGTTGATCAGGGCCCCTACGAGCAGTACTTC. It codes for CSVDQGPYEQYF.

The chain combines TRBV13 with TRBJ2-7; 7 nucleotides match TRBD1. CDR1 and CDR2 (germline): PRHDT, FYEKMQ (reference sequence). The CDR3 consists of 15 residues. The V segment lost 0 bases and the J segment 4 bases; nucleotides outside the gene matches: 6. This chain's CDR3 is CASSLGQGVDYEQYF. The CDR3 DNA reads TGTGCCAGCAGCTTAGGGCAGGGGGTAGATTACGAGCAGTACTTC.

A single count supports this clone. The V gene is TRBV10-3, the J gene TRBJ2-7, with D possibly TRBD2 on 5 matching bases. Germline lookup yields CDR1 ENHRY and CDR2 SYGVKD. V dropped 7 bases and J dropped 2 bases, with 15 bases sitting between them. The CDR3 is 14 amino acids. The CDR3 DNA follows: TGTGCCATCATGAGGGATCCTCATGCCTACGAGCAGTACTTC. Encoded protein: CAIMRDPHAYEQYF.